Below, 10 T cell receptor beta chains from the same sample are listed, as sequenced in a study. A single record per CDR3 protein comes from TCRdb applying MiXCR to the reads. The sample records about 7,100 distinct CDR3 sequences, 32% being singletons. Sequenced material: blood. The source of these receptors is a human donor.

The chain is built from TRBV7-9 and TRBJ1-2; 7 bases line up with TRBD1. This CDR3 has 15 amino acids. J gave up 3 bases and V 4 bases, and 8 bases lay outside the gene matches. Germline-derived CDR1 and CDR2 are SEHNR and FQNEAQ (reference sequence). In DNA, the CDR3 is TGTGCCAGCAGCTCATACAGGGGAGAGCACTATGGCTACACCTTC. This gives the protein CASSSYRGEHYGYTF.

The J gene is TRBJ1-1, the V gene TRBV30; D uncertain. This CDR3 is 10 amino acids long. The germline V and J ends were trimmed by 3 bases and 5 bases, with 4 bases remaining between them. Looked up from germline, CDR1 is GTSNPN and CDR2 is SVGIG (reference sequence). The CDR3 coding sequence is TGTGCCTGGAGAGTAACTGAAGCTTTCTTT. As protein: CAWRVTEAFF.

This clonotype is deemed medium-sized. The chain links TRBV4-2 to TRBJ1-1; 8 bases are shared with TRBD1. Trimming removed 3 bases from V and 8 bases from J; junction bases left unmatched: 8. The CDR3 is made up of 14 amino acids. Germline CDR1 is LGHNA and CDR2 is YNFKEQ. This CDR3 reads CASSQASGQGEAFF. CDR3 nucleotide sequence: TGTGCCAGCAGCCAGGCCTCTGGACAGGGCGAAGCTTTCTTT.

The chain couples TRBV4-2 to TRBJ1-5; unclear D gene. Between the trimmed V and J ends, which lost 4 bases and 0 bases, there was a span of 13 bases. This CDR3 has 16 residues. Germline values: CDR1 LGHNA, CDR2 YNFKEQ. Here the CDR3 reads CASSPPGGFSNQPQHF. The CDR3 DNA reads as TGTGCCAGCAGCCCGCCGGGTGGTTTTAGCAATCAGCCCCAGCATTTT.

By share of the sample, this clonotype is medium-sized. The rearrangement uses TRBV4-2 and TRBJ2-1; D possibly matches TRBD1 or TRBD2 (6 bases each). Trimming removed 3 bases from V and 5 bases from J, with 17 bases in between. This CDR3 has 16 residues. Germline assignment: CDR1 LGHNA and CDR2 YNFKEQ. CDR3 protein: CASSHQNLGGNNEQFF. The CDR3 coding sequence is TGTGCCAGCAGCCACCAGAACCTGGGGGGCAACAATGAGCAGTTCTTC.

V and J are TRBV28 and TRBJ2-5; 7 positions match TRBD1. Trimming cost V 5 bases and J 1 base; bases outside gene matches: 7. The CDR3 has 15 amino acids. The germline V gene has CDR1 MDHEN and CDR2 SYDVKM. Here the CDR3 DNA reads TGTGCCAGCAGTCTCCGGACAGGATTCCAAGAGACCCAGTACTTC. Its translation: CASSLRTGFQETQYF.

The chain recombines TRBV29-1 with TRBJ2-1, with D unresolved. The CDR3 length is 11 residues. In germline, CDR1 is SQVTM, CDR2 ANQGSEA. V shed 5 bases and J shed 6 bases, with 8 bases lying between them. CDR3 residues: CSVRRANEQFF. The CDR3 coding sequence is TGCAGCGTTCGTCGGGCCAATGAGCAGTTCTTC.

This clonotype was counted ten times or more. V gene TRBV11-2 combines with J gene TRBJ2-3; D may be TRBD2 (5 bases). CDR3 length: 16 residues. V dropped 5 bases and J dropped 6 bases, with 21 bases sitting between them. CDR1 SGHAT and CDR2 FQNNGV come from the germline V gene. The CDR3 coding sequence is TGTGCCAGCAGCCCCCGCCTAACTAGTTATGTGGATACGCAGTATTTT. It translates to CASSPRLTSYVDTQYF.

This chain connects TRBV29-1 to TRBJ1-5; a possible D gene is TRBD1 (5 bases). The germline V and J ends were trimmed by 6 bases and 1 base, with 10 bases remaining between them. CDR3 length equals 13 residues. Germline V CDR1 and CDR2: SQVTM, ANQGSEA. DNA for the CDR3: TGCAGCGTCCAGGGTAGGAGCAATCAGCCCCAGCATTTT. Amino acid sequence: CSVQGRSNQPQHF.

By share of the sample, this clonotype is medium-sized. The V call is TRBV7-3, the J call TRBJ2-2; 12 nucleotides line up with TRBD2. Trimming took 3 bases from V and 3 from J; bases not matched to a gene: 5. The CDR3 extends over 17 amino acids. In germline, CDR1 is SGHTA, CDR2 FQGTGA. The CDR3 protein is CASSLTSGRQYTGELFF. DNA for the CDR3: TGTGCCAGCAGCTTGACTAGCGGGAGACAGTACACCGGGGAGCTGTTTTTT.